Sequencing of this TCR beta chain was carried out in a study of blood T cells in healthy people across ages. The use of a sample-barcoded 5' primer and a J-beta primer mix characterized a second PCR of roughly 6 to 11 cycles. TCRdb recomputed calls from the 5' RACE reads with MiXCR, one row per CDR3 protein. There are under 950,000 distinct CDR3 sequences in the sample; 22% occur only once, and 22% lies in the top ten. The draw of peripheral blood yielded roughly 9.1 milliliters from each donor. Isolating PBMCs gave at least 6 million of these cells per sample. CDR3 length: 18 residues. V dropped 4 bases and J dropped 0 bases, with 16 bases sitting between them.

The material sequenced was blood. The sequence derives from a man aged 70-80 years in good health. The V call is TRBV12-3 or TRBV12-4, the J call TRBJ2-6; possibly TRBD1 for D (5 bases). CDR3 residues: CASSSRDTGISGANVLTF. In DNA form, the CDR3 reads TGTGCCAGCAGTTCCAGGGATACGGGCATCTCTGGGGCCAACGTCCTGACTTTC.